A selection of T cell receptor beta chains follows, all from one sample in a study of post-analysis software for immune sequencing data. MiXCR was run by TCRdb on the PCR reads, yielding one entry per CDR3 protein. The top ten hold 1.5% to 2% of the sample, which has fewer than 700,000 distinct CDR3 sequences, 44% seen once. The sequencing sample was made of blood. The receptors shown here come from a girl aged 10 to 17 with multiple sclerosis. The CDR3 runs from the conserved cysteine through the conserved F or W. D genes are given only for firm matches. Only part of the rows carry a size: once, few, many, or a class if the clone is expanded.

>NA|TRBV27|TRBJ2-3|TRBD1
CASSSYRGELADTQYF
TGTGCCAGCAGTTCCTACAGGGGGGAGTTGGCAGATACGCAGTATTTT
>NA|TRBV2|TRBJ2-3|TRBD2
CASKLAGVQTDTQYF
TGTGCCAGCAAACTAGCGGGAGTTCAAACAGATACGCAGTATTTT
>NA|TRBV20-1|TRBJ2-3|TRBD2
CGAVLSSGGGADTQYF
TGCGGTGCTGTCCTCTCTAGCGGGGGAGGCGCAGATACGCAGTATTTT
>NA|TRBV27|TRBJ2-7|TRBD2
CASSLWPRGGGAYEQYF
TGTGCCAGCAGTTTATGGCCCCGTGGCGGGGGGGCTTACGAGCAGTACTTC
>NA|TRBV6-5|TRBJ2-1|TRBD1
CASSYSGQGTNEQFF
TGTGCCAGCAGTTACTCTGGACAGGGTACGAATGAGCAGTTCTTC
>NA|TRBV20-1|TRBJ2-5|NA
CSARPGVGETQYF
TGCAGTGCTAGACCGGGAGTCGGGGAGACCCAGTACTTC
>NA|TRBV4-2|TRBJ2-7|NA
CASSPRTTQHSYEQYF
TGTGCCAGCAGCCCTCGGACTACCCAGCACTCCTACGAGCAGTACTTC
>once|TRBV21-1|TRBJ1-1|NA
CASSKEETVGTEAFF
TGTGCCAGCAGCAAGGAGGAGACTGTTGGCACTGAAGCTTTCTTT
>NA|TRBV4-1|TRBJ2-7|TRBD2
CASSRPRLAEPYEQYF
TGCGCCAGCAGCCGTCCTAGACTAGCGGAGCCCTACGAGCAGTACTTC
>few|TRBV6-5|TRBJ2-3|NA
CASGVQAGRQYF
TGTGCCAGTGGGGTACAAGCGGGTCGGCAGTATTTT
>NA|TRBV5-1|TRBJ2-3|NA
CASRPLGYTDTQYF
TGCGCCAGCAGACCCCTCGGATACACAGATACGCAGTATTTT
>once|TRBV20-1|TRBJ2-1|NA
CSAGKGGSYNEQFF
TGCAGTGCTGGCAAGGGGGGTTCCTACAATGAGCAGTTCTTC
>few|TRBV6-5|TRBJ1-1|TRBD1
CASSSTGGANTEAFF
TGTGCCAGCAGTTCTACAGGGGGCGCAAACACTGAAGCTTTCTTT
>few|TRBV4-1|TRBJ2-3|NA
CASSQRVGGARTDTQYF
TGCGCCAGCAGCCAAAGGGTGGGGGGGGCCCGCACAGATACGCAGTATTTT
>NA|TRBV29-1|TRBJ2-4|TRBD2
CSVGGWPIMEEQYF
TGCAGCGTGGGGGGGTGGCCCATAATGGAGGAGCAGTACTTC
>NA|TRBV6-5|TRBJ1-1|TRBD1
CASSRDRGGVYGEAFF
TGTGCCAGCAGCCGGGACAGGGGAGGAGTTTATGGTGAAGCTTTCTTT
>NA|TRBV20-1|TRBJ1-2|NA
CSAYSEGRFYGYTF
TGCAGTGCTTACTCCGAGGGCCGGTTCTATGGCTACACCTTC
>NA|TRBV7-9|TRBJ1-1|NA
CASMLGGVNTEAFF
TGTGCCAGCATGCTAGGGGGAGTGAACACTGAAGCTTTCTTT
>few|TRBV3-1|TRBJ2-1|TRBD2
CASSQASLGLAGNNEQFF
TGTGCCAGCAGCCAAGCTAGCCTGGGGCTAGCGGGGAACAATGAGCAGTTCTTC
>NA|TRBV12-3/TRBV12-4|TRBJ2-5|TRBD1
CASRTGAKETQYF
TGTGCCAGCAGGACAGGGGCTAAAGAGACCCAGTACTTC
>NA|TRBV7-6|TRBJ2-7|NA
CACSLVGGADEQYF
TGTGCCTGCAGCTTAGTGGGGGGAGCTGACGAGCAGTACTTC
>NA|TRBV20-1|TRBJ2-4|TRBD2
CSASWREPAKNIQYF
TGCAGTGCTAGCTGGCGGGAGCCGGCCAAAAACATTCAGTACTTC
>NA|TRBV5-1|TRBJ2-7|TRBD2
CASSLGGGRGLYEQYF
TGCGCCAGCAGCTTGGGGGGGGGACGGGGACTCTACGAGCAGTACTTC
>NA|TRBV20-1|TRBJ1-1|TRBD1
CSARDPQGAEAFF
TGCAGTGCTAGAGATCCCCAGGGGGCTGAAGCTTTCTTT
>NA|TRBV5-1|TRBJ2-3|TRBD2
CASSLGALAGGVADTQYF
TGCGCCAGCAGCTTGGGGGCACTAGCGGGGGGCGTCGCAGATACGCAGTATTTT
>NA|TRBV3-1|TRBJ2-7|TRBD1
CASSQLTGASYEQYF
TGTGCCAGCAGCCAATTGACAGGGGCCTCCTACGAGCAGTACTTC
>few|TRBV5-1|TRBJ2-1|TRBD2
CASSWGGSGRYNEQFF
TGCGCCAGCAGCTGGGGGGGTAGCGGAAGATACAATGAGCAGTTCTTC
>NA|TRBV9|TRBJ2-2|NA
CASSREGADTGELFF
TGTGCCAGCAGCCGAGAGGGAGCGGACACCGGGGAGCTGTTTTTT
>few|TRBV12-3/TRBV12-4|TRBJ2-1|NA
CASSFRLGGGEQFF
TGTGCCAGCAGTTTTAGGTTGGGGGGCGGTGAGCAGTTCTTC
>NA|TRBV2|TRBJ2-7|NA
CATGLGIHEQYF
TGTGCCACGGGCCTAGGAATCCACGAGCAGTACTTC
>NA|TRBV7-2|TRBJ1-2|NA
CASSWGINQGYGYTF
TGTGCCAGCAGCTGGGGAATTAACCAGGGCTATGGCTACACCTTC
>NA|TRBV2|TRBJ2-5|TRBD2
CASRDPYSGVQETQYF
TGTGCCAGCAGGGATCCTTATAGCGGGGTACAAGAGACCCAGTACTTC
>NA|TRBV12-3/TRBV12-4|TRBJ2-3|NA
CASSLEPAEDTQYF
TGTGCCAGCAGTCTGGAGCCGGCTGAGGATACGCAGTATTTT
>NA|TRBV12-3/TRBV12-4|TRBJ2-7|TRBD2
CASSPLLAGGTYEQYF
TGTGCCAGCAGTCCCCTTCTAGCGGGAGGTACCTACGAGCAGTACTTC
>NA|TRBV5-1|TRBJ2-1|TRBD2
CASSAGTSGGASSYNEQFF
TGCGCCAGCAGCGCCGGGACTAGCGGGGGGGCCAGCTCCTACAATGAGCAGTTCTTC
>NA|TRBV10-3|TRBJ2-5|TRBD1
CASTGTGQTQYF
TGTGCCAGCACCGGGACAGGGCAGACCCAGTACTTC
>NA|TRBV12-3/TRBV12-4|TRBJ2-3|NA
CASSIGPGADAQYF
TGTGCCAGCAGTATCGGCCCCGGCGCCGATGCGCAGTATTTT
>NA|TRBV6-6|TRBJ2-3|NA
CASSPSEDTQYF
TGTGCCAGCAGCCCCTCTGAGGATACGCAGTATTTT
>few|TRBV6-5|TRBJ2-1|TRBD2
CASSYRLGASGSLDEQFF
TGTGCCAGCAGTTACAGGCTGGGTGCTAGCGGGAGCCTGGATGAGCAGTTCTTC
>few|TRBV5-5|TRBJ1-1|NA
CASSTWTVNTEAFF
TGTGCCAGCAGCACCTGGACGGTGAACACTGAAGCTTTCTTT
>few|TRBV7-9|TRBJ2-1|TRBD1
CASSLTGTGVHEQFF
TGTGCCAGCAGCCTTACAGGGACAGGGGTCCATGAGCAGTTCTTC
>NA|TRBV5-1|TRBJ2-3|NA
CASSLVVVADTTDTQYF
TGCGCCAGCAGCTTGGTCGTGGTAGCGGATACCACAGATACGCAGTATTTT
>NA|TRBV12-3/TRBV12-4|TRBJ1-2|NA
CTSGDSNYGYTF
TGTACCAGCGGGGATTCTAACTATGGCTACACCTTC
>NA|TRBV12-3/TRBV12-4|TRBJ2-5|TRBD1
CASRTRGRQETQYF
TGTGCCAGCAGGACCAGGGGGCGCCAAGAGACCCAGTACTTC
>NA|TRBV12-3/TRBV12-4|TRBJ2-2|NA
CASSADSPHLRELFF
TGTGCCAGCAGTGCGGACAGCCCGCATTTGAGGGAGCTGTTTTTT